Listed here are 15 T cell receptor beta chains from one sample, sequenced in a study of T cell clones after liver transplantation. TCRdb's table, derived via immunoSEQ multiplex PCR, lists solely in-frame clones and lacks some. The table has 70,000 or so clones, nearly 95% seen once. Sequenced material: CD4+ T cells from blood, taken around 27 months after liver transplant. The receptors here all came from a human patient who received a liver transplant. Some T cells may have come from the graft donor.

This chain links TRBV5-1 with TRBJ2-7; D possibly corresponds to TRBD1 (6 bases). Germline assignment: CDR1 SGHRS and CDR2 YFSETQ. The CDR3 spans 13 residues. V shed 5 bases and J shed 0 bases, with 9 bases lying between them. CDR3 sequence reads: CASSTGPSYEQYF. The CDR3 DNA follows: TGCGCCAGCAGTACAGGGCCCTCCTACGAGCAGTACTTC.

The chain is built from TRBV4-1 and TRBJ2-5, with D unresolved. There are 14 residues in the CDR3. The V end lost 0 bases, the J end lost 5 bases, and 10 bases lay between the germline ends. Germline assignment: CDR1 MGHRA and CDR2 YSYEKL. The CDR3 sequence: CASSQDVVGETQYF. The CDR3 nucleotides are TGCGCCAGCAGCCAAGATGTGGTTGGGGAGACCCAGTACTTC.

The chain employs TRBV6-5 and TRBJ2-7; D is possibly TRBD2 (5 bases). Between the trimmed V and J ends, which lost 8 bases and 5 bases, there was a span of 22 bases. Germline V gives CDR1 MNHEY, CDR2 SVGAGI. The CDR3 extends over 15 amino acids. The CDR3 loop reads CASSSRRTQADEQYF. The CDR3 coding sequence is TGTGCCAGCTCGTCTCGGAGGACTCAGGCGGACGAGCAGTACTTC.

The rearrangement links TRBV7-6 to TRBJ2-5; 7 nucleotides match TRBD2. The CDR3 is 13 residues long. J lost 5 bases, V lost 4 bases, and 4 bases had no gene match. Looked up from germline, CDR1 is SGHVS and CDR2 is FNYEAQ. In nucleotides, the CDR3 is TGTGCCAGCAGCTGGGGACTATGGGAGACCCAGTACTTC. This codes for CASSWGLWETQYF.

The chain has TRBV5-5 and TRBJ1-3; D gene ambiguous. The CDR3 has 14 residues. CDR1 SGHKS and CDR2 YYEKEE come from the germline V gene (reference sequence). Trimming removed 4 bases from V and 0 bases from J, with 8 bases in between. CDR3: CASSAGYSGNTIYF. The CDR3 DNA is TGTGCCAGCAGCGCCGGATACTCTGGAAACACCATATATTTT.

Regarding this clone: The junction differs from germline at one of its ends, possibly a read error. The rearrangement joins TRBV7-2 to TRBJ2-7, with TRBD2 as a possible D gene (6 bases). CDR1 SGHTA and CDR2 FQGNSA come from the germline V gene. This CDR3 has 16 amino acids. CDR3 loop: CASSLATGVEIYEQYF. DNA for the CDR3: TGTGCCAGCAGCCTAGCCACGGGAGTAGAGATCTACGAGCAGTACTTC.

J is TRBJ2-7 and V is TRBV1; the table's D call, TRBD2, was not checked against the DNA. TRBV1 is a pseudogene. The CDR3 contains 15 residues. In DNA form, the CDR3 reads TGCACCAGCAGCCAAGATCGGAATAGCAGCTACGAGCAGTACTTC. Protein sequence: CTSSQDRNSSYEQYF.

The chain uses TRBV7-2 and TRBJ1-4, with 7 bases identical to TRBD1. Germline CDR1 is SGHTA and CDR2 is FQGNSA. V was pared by 2 bases and J by 3 bases, with 6 bases of the junction left unmatched. This CDR3 region has 16 residues. CDR3 in amino acids: CASSLSPTGPNEKLFF. In DNA form, the CDR3 reads TGTGCCAGCAGCTTATCCCCGACAGGGCCTAATGAAAAACTGTTTTTT. Full variable domain (rest looked up from reference TRBV7-2 and TRBJ1-4): GAGVSQSPSNKVTEKGKDVELRCDPISGHTALYWYRQSLGQGLEFLIYFQGNSAPDKSGLPSDRFSAERTGGSVSTLTIQRTQQEDSAVYLCASSLSPTGPNEKLFFGSGTQLSVL.

This chain uses TRBV7-9 with TRBJ2-3, with D perhaps assigned TRBD1 or TRBD2 (5 bases each). Trimming removed 1 base at V and 5 bases at J, with 13 bases between. The CDR3 has 15 residues. Germline values: CDR1 SEHNR, CDR2 FQNEAQ (reference sequence). In nucleotides, the CDR3 is TGTGCCAGCAGCTTAGATGGGGGTGTAGGAGATACGCAGTATTTT. It encodes CASSLDGGVGDTQYF.

The chain recombines TRBV7-3 with TRBJ2-2, with D possibly being TRBD1 (5 bases). V lost 4 bases and J 3 bases, leaving 12 bases between the germline ends. The CDR3 has 15 residues. Germline V gene data show CDR1 as SGHTA and CDR2 as FQGTGA. The CDR3 sequence: CASSSQGLDTGELFF. The DNA for the CDR3 is TGTGCCAGCAGCTCCCAGGGTTTGGACACCGGGGAGCTGTTTTTT.

This chain connects TRBV30 to TRBJ2-7; D is unresolved. The germline V gene has CDR1 GTSNPN and CDR2 SVGIG (reference sequence). Trimming left V 4 bases short and J 0 bases short, with 13 bases between. This CDR3 is built from 14 residues. The DNA for the CDR3 is TGTGCCTGGATATGGGCCCGGAGCTCCTACGAGCAGTACTTC. Protein: CAWIWARSSYEQYF.

V usage is TRBV28 and J usage is TRBJ2-7, with 10 bases that match TRBD2. The V segment lost 6 bases and the J segment 2 bases; nucleotides outside the gene matches: 13. CDR3 size: 17 residues. Germline V lookup: CDR1 MDHEN, CDR2 SYDVKM. The CDR3 protein is CASSPTFALAGAYEQYF. CDR3 in DNA: TGTGCCAGCAGCCCTACCTTTGCCCTAGCGGGGGCCTACGAGCAGTACTTC.

The CDR3 DNA reads TGTGCCAGCAGCCAAGACACGAACACTGAAGCTTTCTTT. As protein: CASSQDTNTEAFF. The J gene is TRBJ1-1, the V gene TRBV4-2, with D hard to call. The CDR3 length is 13 residues. Germline loops: CDR1 LGHNA, CDR2 YNFKEQ. V lost 0 bases and J lost 1, with 3 bases in between.

The gene calls are TRBV28 and TRBJ2-5, with D possibly matching TRBD1 (5 bases). Trimming stripped 7 bases from V and 3 bases from J, with 15 bases between. This CDR3 spans 14 amino acids. Germline values: CDR1 MDHEN, CDR2 SYDVKM. The CDR3: CASTAWTREETQYF. Here the CDR3 DNA reads TGTGCCAGCACCGCTTGGACCAGGGAAGAGACCCAGTACTTC.

The chain links TRBV7-3 to TRBJ2-1, with TRBD2 matching over 12 bases. With V trimmed by 0 bases and J by 7 bases, 1 base remained unmatched. From germline, CDR1 is SGHTA and CDR2 FQGTGA. This CDR3 comprises 15 residues. The CDR3 reads CASSLTGTSGNEQFF. The CDR3 DNA follows: TGTGCCAGCAGCTTAACCGGGACTAGCGGGAATGAGCAGTTCTTC.